Presented here are 30 T cell receptor beta chains from one specimen sequenced in a study of T cell responses to AZD1222 COVID-19 vaccine. Libraries were prepared by immunoSEQ multiplex PCR; TCRdb keeps only in-frame clonotypes and omits some of them. The sample has around 210,000 clones; less than 95% are singletons. The source was peripheral blood, collected 28 days after the second dose of the MenACWY control vaccine. The receptors stem from an adult who received the MenACWY meningococcal vaccine as a control.

The V gene is TRBV11-2, the J gene TRBJ2-7, with D possibly being TRBD1 (6 bases). Deletions cut 5 bases from V and 0 bases from J, with 14 bases between. The CDR3 extends over 15 amino acids. Looked up from germline, CDR1 is SGHAT and CDR2 is FQNNGV. The CDR3 coding sequence is TGTGCCAGCAGCCCCCGGGTGGACAGCTCCTACGAGCAGTACTTC. It specifies CASSPRVDSSYEQYF.

The chain recombines TRBV6-1 with TRBJ2-7, with D unresolved. The CDR3 extends over 13 amino acids. The germline V gene encodes CDR1 MNHNS and CDR2 SASEGT. Trimming shortened V by 0 bases and J by 4 bases, and 7 bases separated the two germline ends. CDR3 sequence reads: CASSEARSYEQYF. The CDR3, as DNA: TGTGCCAGCAGTGAAGCGCGGAGTTACGAGCAGTACTTC.

The chain is built from TRBV6-5 and TRBJ2-1; D is undetermined. Trimming removed 6 bases at V and 3 bases at J, with 15 bases between. In germline, CDR1 is MNHEY, CDR2 SVGAGI. The CDR3 has 15 residues. This CDR3 reads CASSAVVSLYNEQFF. The CDR3 nucleotides read TGTGCCAGCAGCGCCGTTGTGTCCCTCTACAATGAGCAGTTCTTC.

Written as DNA, the CDR3 is TGTGCCACCAGTGACAGGACTAGCGGGAGTTCGCAGTTCTTC. Translation: CATSDRTSGSSQFF. This chain joins TRBV24-1 and TRBJ2-1; 13 bases are a match to TRBD2. V lost 4 bases, J lost 12 bases, and 5 bases stayed unmatched. CDR3 length: 14 residues. CDR1 and CDR2 (germline): KGHDR, SFDVKD.

The V call is TRBV28, the J call TRBJ1-5, with 7 bases lining up with TRBD1. CDR3 length equals 15 residues. The germline V gene encodes CDR1 MDHEN and CDR2 SYDVKM. V lost 5 bases, J lost 9 bases, and 13 bases stayed unmatched. DNA for the CDR3: TGTGCCAGCAGTCCACCACCGACAGGGAGCCGGCCCCAGCATTTT. It specifies CASSPPPTGSRPQHF.

This chain links TRBV5-1 with TRBJ1-4, with D possibly matching TRBD1 (6 bases). There are 16 residues in the CDR3. The V and J ends lost 8 bases and 5 bases respectively, with 22 bases between them. Looked up from germline, CDR1 is SGHRS and CDR2 is YFSETQ. The CDR3 nucleotides are TGCGCCAGTGCAGTCCCGGGGGGCGGCGGGAATGAAAAACTGTTTTTT. The encoded protein is CASAVPGGGGNEKLFF.

This chain links TRBV28 with TRBJ1-1; D remains ambiguous. This CDR3 has 11 residues. Deletions cut 1 base from V and 7 bases from J, with 4 bases between. The germline CDR1 and CDR2 sequences are MDHEN and SYDVKM. The CDR3 coding sequence is TGTGCCAGCAGTTTATCCGGTGAAGCTTTCTTT. Amino acid sequence: CASSLSGEAFF.

Only one count was recorded for this clone. The chain combines TRBV18 with TRBJ1-1; D ambiguous. From germline, CDR1 is KGHSH and CDR2 LQKENI. The CDR3 has 15 residues. V lost 2 bases and J 1 base, leaving 11 bases between the germline ends. The CDR3 coding sequence is TGTGCCAGCTCACCAGCAGGTAACGGGAACACTGAAGCTTTCTTT. Protein: CASSPAGNGNTEAFF.

The chain uses TRBV6-5 and TRBJ1-4; D remains unclear. This CDR3 has 16 residues. CDR1 MNHEY and CDR2 SVGAGI come from the germline V gene. Trimming cost V 6 bases and J 8 bases, with 22 bases left between them. DNA of the CDR3: TGTGCCAGCAGCTACGCCCCAGGCGAAGTCGGGGAAAAACTGTTTTTT. This sequence encodes CASSYAPGEVGEKLFF.

The rearrangement links TRBV3-1 (or the pseudogene TRBV3-2) to TRBJ1-2; D perhaps matches TRBD1 (5 bases). V was cut by 4 bases and J by 2 bases, with 11 bases left in between. There are 14 residues in the CDR3. The V gene's germline CDR1 is LGHDT and CDR2 YNNKEL (reference sequence). In nucleotides, the CDR3 is TGTGCCAGCAGCCTGCAGGGAATAAACTATGGCTACACCTTC. It is translated as CASSLQGINYGYTF.

This sequence joins TRBV27 and TRBJ1-6, with D unclear. The germline gives CDR1 MNHEY, CDR2 SMNVEV (reference sequence). The CDR3 is 16 amino acids. With 6 bases removed from V and 4 bases from J, the gap between germline ends came to 16 bases. The CDR3 region has the DNA TGTGCCAGCAGGCCTCAGGCTCCCGGTTATAATTCACCCCTCCACTTT. This translates into CASRPQAPGYNSPLHF.

The chain carries TRBV5-5 and TRBJ2-7; tentatively, D is TRBD2 (6 bases). The CDR3 runs 14 residues. V lost 3 bases, J lost 1 base, and 11 bases lay in between. Germline values: CDR1 SGHKS, CDR2 YYEKEE (reference sequence). CDR3 DNA sequence: TGTGCCAGCAGCTCCCGGGACTGGTCCTACGAGCAGTACTTC. Translation gives CASSSRDWSYEQYF.

This sequence joins TRBV7-2 and TRBJ1-5, with a tentative D call TRBD1 (6 bases). The V end lost 0 bases, the J end lost 8 bases, and 17 bases lay between the germline ends. The CDR3 runs 16 residues. The germline V gene encodes CDR1 SGHTA and CDR2 FQGNSA. The chain's CDR3 is CASSLAGGQGQKPQHF. The CDR3 coding sequence is TGTGCCAGCAGCTTAGCCGGGGGCCAGGGTCAGAAGCCCCAGCATTTT.

This clone occurred once. This rearrangement joins TRBV4-3 to TRBJ1-3; 7 bases line up with TRBD1. In germline, CDR1 is LGHNA, CDR2 YSLEER. Trimming cost V 1 base and J 6 bases; bases outside gene matches: 9. The length of the CDR3 is 16 residues. The CDR3 coding sequence is TGCGCCAGCAGCCAAGCCTTGGCAGGGGGAGAAAACACCATATATTTT. It is translated as CASSQALAGGENTIYF.

The V gene is TRBV11-1, the J gene TRBJ2-2; unclear D gene. In germline, CDR1 is SGHAT, CDR2 FQDESV (reference sequence). V was trimmed by 3 bases and J by 0 bases, leaving 5 bases between them. This CDR3 comprises 14 residues. The CDR3 region is CASSFGSNTGELFF. In nucleotides, the CDR3 is TGTGCCAGCAGCTTCGGGTCGAACACCGGGGAGCTGTTTTTT.

The V gene is TRBV9, the J gene TRBJ2-1; 7 bases match TRBD2. The CDR3 totals 15 residues. V shed 0 bases, J shed 6 bases, and the junction held 6 bases outside the gene matches. CDR1 is SGDLS and CDR2 is YYNGEE in the germline V gene. CDR3 DNA: TGTGCCAGCAGCGTAGAGGCTAGCGGAGGCAATGAGCAGTTCTTC. It translates to CASSVEASGGNEQFF.

This clone has a single count. The chain uses TRBV29-1 and TRBJ1-1; 7 bases line up with TRBD1. V shed 7 bases and J 5 bases; nucleotides not matched to a gene: 10. Germline V lookup: CDR1 SQVTM, CDR2 ANQGSEA. This CDR3 is built from 13 residues. The CDR3 nucleotides are TGCAGCGCAGCGACAGGGATCGGAACTGAAGCTTTCTTT. It encodes CSAATGIGTEAFF.

As regards this clone: Other DNA sequences from this sample encode an identical CDR3 as well. The chain couples TRBV6-5 to TRBJ2-3; 8 nucleotides line up with TRBD1. CDR3 length equals 13 residues. The trim removed 6 bases at V and 3 bases at J, leaving 2 bases unmatched. Germline CDR1 and CDR2: MNHEY and SVGAGI. The CDR3 loop reads CASSRTGTDTQYF. The DNA for the CDR3 is TGTGCCAGCAGCCGGACAGGGACAGATACGCAGTATTTT.

V usage is TRBV7-9 and J usage is TRBJ2-7, with D perhaps being TRBD1 or TRBD2 (5 bases each). V was pared by 3 bases and J by 5 bases, with 17 bases between. The germline gives CDR1 SEHNR, CDR2 FQNEAQ (reference sequence). The CDR3 loop spans 15 amino acids. CDR3 bases: TGTGCCAGCAGCTTCTTTGCCGGGGCGGCCCACGAGCAGTACTTC. It codes for CASSFFAGAAHEQYF.

The V call is TRBV6-5, the J call TRBJ2-7; a possible D gene is TRBD2 (6 bases). Trimming stripped 8 bases from V and 2 bases from J, with 16 bases between. This CDR3 is built from 14 residues. Germline V gene sequence: CDR1 MNHEY, CDR2 SVGAGI. The CDR3 protein is CASSRDWGTYEQYF. In nucleotides, the CDR3 is TGTGCCAGCTCTCGGGACTGGGGCACCTACGAGCAGTACTTC.

The gene calls are TRBV7-8 and TRBJ1-5, with 12 bases fitting TRBD1. The germline V gene encodes CDR1 SGHVS and CDR2 FQNEAQ. Losses at the gene ends were 4 bases for V and 8 bases for J; bases not matched to a gene: 9. This CDR3 contains 16 residues. CDR3 in DNA: TGTGCCAGCAGCTCAGGAGGGACAGGGGGCGCGGAGCCCCAGCATTTT. Its protein is CASSSGGTGGAEPQHF. The variable domain in full, completed from reference TRBV7-8 and TRBJ1-5, reads GAGVSQSPRYKVAKRGQDVALRCDPISGHVSLFWYQQALGQGPEFLTYFQNEAQLDKSGLPSDRFFAERPEGSVSTLKIQRTQQEDSAVYLCASSSGGTGGAEPQHFGDGTRLSIL.

This chain connects TRBV29-1 to TRBJ1-1, with D unclear. V lost 3 bases, J lost 3 bases, and 5 bases lay in between. The germline CDR1 and CDR2 sequences are SQVTM and ANQGSEA. The CDR3 length is 11 residues. CDR3 nucleotides: TGCAGCGTTGAGTTGGACACTGAAGCTTTCTTT. The encoded protein is CSVELDTEAFF.

As regards this clone: The same CDR3 arises from other DNA sequences in this sample as well. The chain links TRBV28 to TRBJ1-2; D ambiguous. There are 11 residues in the CDR3. The V end lost 2 bases, the J end lost 4 bases, and 2 bases lay between the germline ends. The germline V gene encodes CDR1 MDHEN and CDR2 SYDVKM. The CDR3: CASSLSYGYTF. CDR3 DNA: TGTGCCAGCAGTTTAAGCTATGGCTACACCTTC.

The chain has TRBV27 and TRBJ1-2; TRBD1 might be the D (5 bases). The CDR3 has 14 residues. With 6 bases removed from V and 7 bases from J, the gap between germline ends came to 18 bases. CDR1 MNHEY and CDR2 SMNVEV come from the germline V gene (reference sequence). The CDR3 DNA reads as TGTGCCAGCAGAAGAACCCAGGGATCCGGTGGCTACACCTTC. Its translation: CASRRTQGSGGYTF.

The rearrangement uses TRBV7-9 and TRBJ2-1, with a possible D match to TRBD1 (6 bases). This CDR3 is built from 16 residues. Trimming cost V 1 base and J 2 bases, with 12 bases left between them. Germline CDR1 is SEHNR and CDR2 is FQNEAQ (reference sequence). The CDR3 bases are TGTGCCAGCAGCTTAGGTCTACAGGGCCCCTACAATGAGCAGTTCTTC. Protein product: CASSLGLQGPYNEQFF. Drawing the rest from reference TRBV7-9 and TRBJ2-1, the complete variable domain is DTGVSQNPRHKITKRGQNVTFRCDPISEHNRLYWYRQTLGQGPEFLTYFQNEAQLEKSRLLSDRFSAERPKGSFSTLEIQRTEQGDSAMYLCASSLGLQGPYNEQFFGPGTRLTVL.

This chain links TRBV28 with TRBJ2-2; possible D gene TRBD1, 6 bases. The length of the CDR3 is 14 residues. The germline gives CDR1 MDHEN, CDR2 SYDVKM. V lost 11 bases, J lost 1 base, and 14 bases lay in between. The CDR3 is CACAGRGNTGELFF. The CDR3 DNA reads TGTGCCTGTGCGGGCAGGGGGAACACCGGGGAGCTGTTTTTT. The whole variable domain, filled in from reference TRBV28 and TRBJ2-2, reads DVKVTQSSRYLVKRTGEKVFLECVQDMDHENMFWYRQDPGLGLRLIYFSYDVKMKEKGDIPEGYSVSREKKERFSLILESASTNQTSMYLCACAGRGNTGELFFGEGSRLTVL.

This chain connects TRBV7-3 to TRBJ2-7; the D gene is possibly TRBD1 (5 bases). Germline CDR1 is SGHTA and CDR2 is FQGTGA. The CDR3 spans 13 residues. Deletions cut 0 bases from V and 6 bases from J, with 9 bases between. The CDR3 reads CASSLTGVGEQYF. For the CDR3, the DNA is TGTGCCAGCAGCTTAACAGGGGTGGGCGAGCAGTACTTC.

The rearrangement links TRBV18 to TRBJ2-7, with D perhaps matching TRBD1 (5 bases). V was clipped by 3 bases and J by 3 bases, with 12 bases between them. The CDR3 runs to 14 residues. The germline gives CDR1 KGHSH, CDR2 LQKENI. The CDR3 loop is CASSPAGMGYEQYF. CDR3 in DNA: TGTGCCAGCTCACCGGCAGGGATGGGCTACGAGCAGTACTTC.

A few counts support this clone. The J gene is TRBJ1-3, the V gene TRBV6-5; D is perhaps TRBD1 (5 bases). CDR1 MNHEY and CDR2 SVGAGI come from the germline V gene. This CDR3 is built from 14 residues. V lost 8 bases and J lost 4, with 15 bases in between. The CDR3 sequence is CASAKAGEGNTIYF. The CDR3 nucleotides are TGTGCCAGCGCCAAGGCGGGGGAGGGAAACACCATATATTTT.

The chain employs TRBV28 and TRBJ1-2; D not resolved. This CDR3 is built from 13 residues. Trimming left V 5 bases short and J 4 bases short, with 11 bases between. In germline, CDR1 is MDHEN, CDR2 SYDVKM. CDR3 bases: TGTGCCAGCAGTGGTCGGGGTCCCTATGGCTACACCTTC. As protein: CASSGRGPYGYTF.